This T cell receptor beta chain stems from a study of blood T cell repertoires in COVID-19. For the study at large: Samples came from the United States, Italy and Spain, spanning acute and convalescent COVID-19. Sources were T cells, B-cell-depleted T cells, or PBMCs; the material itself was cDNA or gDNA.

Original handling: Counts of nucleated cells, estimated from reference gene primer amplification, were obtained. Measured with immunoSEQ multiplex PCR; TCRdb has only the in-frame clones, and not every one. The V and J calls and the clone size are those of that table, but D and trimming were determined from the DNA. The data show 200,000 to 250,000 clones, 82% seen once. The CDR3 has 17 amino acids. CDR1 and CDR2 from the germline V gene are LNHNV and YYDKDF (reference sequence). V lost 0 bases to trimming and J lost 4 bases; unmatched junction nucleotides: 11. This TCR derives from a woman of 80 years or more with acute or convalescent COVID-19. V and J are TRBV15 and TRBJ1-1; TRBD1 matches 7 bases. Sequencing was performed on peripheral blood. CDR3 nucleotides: TGTGCCACCAGCAGAGACCGCCCACCTTCAGGGGGCACTGAAGCTTTCTTT. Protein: CATSRDRPPSGGTEAFF.